This T cell receptor beta chain was obtained from a study of Tregs in tolerant kidney transplant recipients. CD4+CD25+CD127- Tregs, CD4+CD25- non-Tregs, CD4 and CD8 cells were sorted. Study-level results: Findings come from small patient numbers and require larger validation. This study did not directly address biological reproducibility. Tregs expanded with activated donor B cells seemed most donor-specific.

Some clones are missing from TCRdb's copy, which holds only in-frame ones; the method was immunoSEQ multiplex PCR. Here the sample spans tens of thousands of clones, about 92% being singletons. CDR3 size: 19 residues. The germline V gene has CDR1 SEHNR and CDR2 FQNEAQ (reference sequence). V gave up 2 bases and J gave up 8 bases, with 27 bases separating them. To note about this clone: Its specificity is not known.

The chain combines TRBV7-9 with TRBJ1-4, with D possibly being TRBD1 (6 bases). The sequencing input was CD8+ T cells from blood. The TCR originated in a human donor in good health. The CDR3 nucleotides read TGTGCCAGCAGCTTAAAGTTGGGGACACCGCAACGAGGGGACGAAAAACTGTTTTTT. The encoded protein is CASSLKLGTPQRGDEKLFF.